A single sample is the source of the 31 T cell receptor beta chains below, sequenced in a study of blood T cell repertoires in COVID-19. The protocol was immunoSEQ multiplex PCR, while the TCRdb copy is restricted to in-frame clones and leaves out a portion. The repertoire holds around 98,000 clones, with around 90% as singletons. The material sequenced was peripheral blood. The receptors were gathered from a man between 65 and 80 years old with acute or convalescent COVID-19.

The rearrangement links TRBV6-2 or TRBV6-3 to TRBJ1-1; D is possibly TRBD1 (5 bases). V lost 6 bases, J lost 0 bases, and 11 bases lay in between. This CDR3 contains 14 residues. Germline V gene lookup returns CDR1 MNHEY and CDR2 SVGEGT. The CDR3 DNA reads TGTGCCAGCAGCTCCTGGGGCCTGAACACTGAAGCTTTCTTT. The encoded protein is CASSSWGLNTEAFF.

The chain carries TRBV12-3 or TRBV12-4 and TRBJ1-6; a weak D match, TRBD1 (5 bases). This CDR3 spans 13 amino acids. With 8 bases removed from V and 9 bases from J, the gap between germline ends came to 14 bases. The CDR3 bases are TGTGCCAGCGGGAGGGGTAACGGTTCACCCCTCCACTTT. Translation: CASGRGNGSPLHF.

The chain joins TRBV2 to TRBJ1-2; 7 bases map to TRBD1. Germline V gene sequence: CDR1 SNHLY, CDR2 FYNNEI. V lost 6 bases, J lost 8 bases, and 15 bases stayed unmatched. The CDR3 spans 15 residues. The chain's CDR3 is CASRNDRVGYMGYTF. In nucleotides, the CDR3 is TGTGCCAGCAGGAACGACAGGGTGGGTTATATGGGCTACACCTTC.

V is TRBV7-8 and J is TRBJ2-2; possibly TRBD2 for D (6 bases). Germline CDR1 SGHVS, CDR2 FQNEAQ. The CDR3 extends over 16 amino acids. V lost 7 bases and J 7 bases, leaving 22 bases between the germline ends. Here the CDR3 reads CASTLQPNGGNGELFF. In DNA form, the CDR3 reads TGTGCCAGCACTCTTCAACCAAACGGGGGAAACGGGGAGCTGTTTTTT. Based on the CDR3 plus reference TRBV7-8 and TRBJ2-2, the full variable domain is GAGVSQSPRYKVAKRGQDVALRCDPISGHVSLFWYQQALGQGPEFLTYFQNEAQLDKSGLPSDRFFAERPEGSVSTLKIQRTQQEDSAVYLCASTLQPNGGNGELFFGEGSRLTVL.

CDR3 sequence (DNA): TGTGCCAGCAGCCAAGCGCGGGTGAGAGAAAAACTGTTTTTT. Amino acids: CASSQARVREKLFF. This chain links TRBV3-1 (or the pseudogene TRBV3-2) with TRBJ1-4; D call uncertain. Between the trimmed V and J ends, which lost 1 base and 8 bases, there was a span of 11 bases. CDR1 is LGHDT and CDR2 is YNNKEL in the germline V gene (reference sequence). The CDR3 consists of 14 residues.

This chain joins TRBV20-1 and TRBJ2-3; 13 bases align to TRBD2. Germline loops: CDR1 DFQATT, CDR2 SNEGSKA (reference sequence). V shed 3 bases and J 5 bases; nucleotides not matched to a gene: 8. This CDR3 region has 16 residues. In DNA, the CDR3 is TGCAGTGCTAGTATCACTAGCGGGGGGGCCGGAGATACGCAGTATTTT. As protein: CSASITSGGAGDTQYF.

This rearrangement joins TRBV20-1 to TRBJ2-5; maybe TRBD2 (5 bases). V gave up 3 bases and J gave up 3 bases, with 5 bases separating them. The CDR3 length is 11 residues. Germline values: CDR1 DFQATT, CDR2 SNEGSKA (reference sequence). CDR3 amino acids: CSASGEETQYF. The CDR3 DNA reads as TGCAGTGCTAGCGGGGAAGAGACCCAGTACTTC.

The chain has TRBV7-9 and TRBJ2-7; 7 bases line up with TRBD2. Germline V lookup: CDR1 SEHNR, CDR2 FQNEAQ (reference sequence). V lost 5 bases, J lost 3 bases, and 4 bases stayed unmatched. This CDR3 contains 13 residues. The CDR3 region is CASSQAGYYEQYV. CDR3 bases: TGTGCCAGCAGCCAAGCGGGATACTACGAGCAGTACGTC.

This clone was seen a few times. The rearrangement uses TRBV3-1 (or the pseudogene TRBV3-2) and TRBJ2-2; TRBD2 matches at 8 bases. Germline-derived CDR1 and CDR2 are LGHDT and YNNKEL (reference sequence). This CDR3 has 15 amino acids. V lost 1 base and J lost 3; bases outside the gene matches: 1. The CDR3 loop reads CASSQVLADTGELFF. CDR3 nucleotide sequence: TGTGCCAGCAGCCAAGTACTAGCGGACACCGGGGAGCTGTTTTTT.

The V gene is TRBV6-5, the J gene TRBJ2-3, with 12 bases matching TRBD2. Germline CDR1 and CDR2: MNHEY and SVGAGI. The CDR3 has 15 amino acids. Germline trimming cut 6 bases from V and 4 bases from J; bases unmatched to any gene: 5. Written as DNA, the CDR3 is TGTGCCAGCAGAGAGACTAGCGGGGGACCAGATACGCAGTATTTT. Translation gives CASRETSGGPDTQYF.

The chain couples TRBV18 to TRBJ1-3, with TRBD1 matching 7 bases. The germline V gene has CDR1 KGHSH and CDR2 LQKENI. The V and J ends lost 1 base and 0 bases, in that order; junction bases with no gene match: 6. CDR3 length: 17 amino acids. The CDR3 protein is CASSPLGQTSSGNTIYF. CDR3 bases: TGTGCCAGCTCACCACTGGGACAGACGAGCTCTGGAAACACCATATATTTT.

The rearrangement uses TRBV30 and TRBJ1-2, with 7 bases matching TRBD1. V dropped 2 bases and J dropped 7; count of bases not matched to a gene: 7. Germline-derived CDR1 and CDR2 are GTSNPN and SVGIG (reference sequence). CDR3 length: 13 amino acids. CDR3 sequence: CAWSNTGAGGYTF. The CDR3 DNA is TGTGCCTGGAGTAACACAGGGGCGGGTGGCTACACCTTC.

A single count supports this clone. The chain combines TRBV19 with TRBJ1-2; 9 positions agree with TRBD1. Unmatched junction bases numbered 2, after V lost 0 bases and J lost 3 bases. This CDR3 contains 15 residues. Germline CDR1 and CDR2: LNHDA and SQIVND (reference sequence). The CDR3 here is CASSIEQGAHYGYTF. The CDR3 nucleotides are TGTGCCAGTAGTATAGAACAGGGGGCACACTATGGCTACACCTTC.

The chain has TRBV9 and TRBJ1-1; 10 positions match TRBD1. J gave up 10 bases and V 3 bases, and 9 bases lay outside the gene matches. Per germline, CDR1 SGDLS and CDR2 YYNGEE. The CDR3 contains 14 residues. CDR3 loop: CASSAMTGGDLAFF. The CDR3 bases are TGTGCCAGCAGCGCCATGACAGGGGGCGATCTAGCTTTCTTT.

This clone has just one count. Different DNA sequences within this sample yield the same CDR3. V and J are TRBV30 and TRBJ1-2; TRBD1 matches 9 bases. Germline CDR1 is GTSNPN and CDR2 is SVGIG (reference sequence). The CDR3 extends over 13 amino acids. J gave up 8 bases and V 0 bases, and 4 bases lay outside the gene matches. The CDR3 DNA follows: TGTGCCTGGAGTGTACCGGACAGGGGCGGCTACACCTTC. This encodes CAWSVPDRGGYTF.

This chain connects TRBV25-1 to TRBJ1-6, with D unclear. V was cut by 2 bases and J by 0 bases, with 5 bases left in between. Germline CDR1 reads MGHDK; CDR2 reads SYGVNS. The CDR3 extends over 15 amino acids. As DNA, the CDR3 is TGTGCCAGCAGTGAACCCAGCTCCTATAATTCACCCCTCCACTTT. This sequence encodes CASSEPSSYNSPLHF.

This chain connects TRBV6-5 to TRBJ1-1, with D unresolved. Germline CDR1 is MNHEY and CDR2 is SVGAGI. The V gene lost 6 bases and the J gene lost 4 bases, with 6 bases spanning the gap. The CDR3 has 11 residues. CDR3: CASSRGTEAFF. CDR3 nucleotides: TGTGCCAGCAGCCGGGGCACTGAAGCTTTCTTT.

This chain joins TRBV6-5 and TRBJ2-7; D is ambiguous. V lost 6 bases, J lost 3 bases, and 18 bases lay in between. This CDR3 comprises 15 residues. Germline V gene sequence: CDR1 MNHEY, CDR2 SVGAGI. CDR3 residues: CASRGSGVGLYEQYF. Written as DNA, the CDR3 is TGTGCCAGCAGAGGCTCTGGCGTGGGCCTCTACGAGCAGTACTTC.

This chain connects TRBV12-3 or TRBV12-4 to TRBJ1-3, with unresolved D. This CDR3 contains 12 residues. V was shortened by 5 bases and J by 4 bases, with 6 bases between the two germline ends. CDR3 bases: TGTGCCAGCAGTCCCGGGGGAAACACCATATATTTT. It codes for CASSPGGNTIYF.

The chain has TRBV19 and TRBJ1-5, with D possibly being TRBD1 (6 bases). Germline assignment: CDR1 LNHDA and CDR2 SQIVND (reference sequence). Trimming took off 5 bases at V and 5 bases at J, with 19 bases between the two ends. The CDR3 sequence is 16 residues long. This chain's CDR3 is CASSRWGTTLDQPQHF. CDR3 nucleotides: TGTGCCAGTAGTCGATGGGGGACAACCTTAGATCAGCCCCAGCATTTT. Looking up the rest from reference TRBV19 and TRBJ1-5 gives the full variable domain: DGGITQSPKYLFRKEGQNVTLSCEQNLNHDAMYWYRQDPGQGLRLIYYSQIVNDFQKGDIAEGYSVSREKKESFPLTVTSAQKNPTAFYLCASSRWGTTLDQPQHFGDGTRLSIL.

The rearrangement uses TRBV19 and TRBJ2-7; TRBD2 might be the D (5 bases). Germline V gene data show CDR1 as LNHDA and CDR2 as SQIVND (reference sequence). Trimming shortened V by 2 bases and J by 0 bases, and 8 bases separated the two germline ends. The CDR3 consists of 14 residues. CDR3 bases: TGTGCCAGTAGTATACGACTAAGCTCCTACGAGCAGTACTTC. This translates into CASSIRLSSYEQYF.

The CDR3 DNA is TGTGCCGCGACAGGGCGATACTATGGCTACACCTTC. Amino acid sequence: CAATGRYYGYTF. The chain carries TRBV30 and TRBJ1-2; 7 bases match TRBD1. The trim removed 8 bases at V and 3 bases at J, leaving 6 bases unmatched. CDR1 GTSNPN and CDR2 SVGIG come from the germline V gene (reference sequence). This CDR3 spans 12 amino acids.

The CDR3: CASSQGRGTGAYNEQFF. The CDR3 DNA follows: TGCGCCAGCAGCCAAGGTCGCGGGACAGGGGCCTACAATGAGCAGTTCTTC. The gene calls are TRBV4-1 and TRBJ2-1, with 10 bases matching TRBD1. After removal of 1 base from V and 2 bases from J, the junction contained 5 bases not matched to a gene. Germline CDR1 and CDR2: MGHRA and YSYEKL. There are 17 residues in the CDR3.

The CDR3 here is CASSRRTEGGGELFF. The CDR3 DNA reads as TGTGCCAGCAGCCGGAGGACAGAAGGTGGCGGGGAGCTGTTTTTT. The chain couples TRBV6-6 to TRBJ2-2; a weak D match, TRBD1 (6 bases). This CDR3 is built from 15 residues. The V gene's germline CDR1 is MNHNY and CDR2 SVGAGI (reference sequence). Trimming shortened V by 6 bases and J by 7 bases, and 18 bases separated the two germline ends.

The V and J genes are TRBV7-4 and TRBJ2-7; D may be TRBD1 (5 bases). V shed 5 bases and J shed 2 bases, with 10 bases lying between them. This CDR3 is 13 amino acids long. Germline V gives CDR1 SGHVT, CDR2 SQSDAQ. CDR3 nucleotide sequence: TGTGCCAGCAGCGCGACAGTTCCCTACGAGCAGTACTTC. Translation: CASSATVPYEQYF.

This clone was counted a single time. The chain links TRBV7-9 to TRBJ2-3; TRBD2 matches at 10 bases. The CDR3 runs to 16 residues. Trimming took 5 bases from V and 6 from J; bases not matched to a gene: 11. Germline V gene sequence: CDR1 SEHNR, CDR2 FQNEAQ (reference sequence). For the CDR3, the DNA is TGTGCCAGCAGCCGTTTAGCGGGGGGAGGGTTTGATACGCAGTATTTT. The encoded protein is CASSRLAGGGFDTQYF.

In its sample, this clone was seen once. J is TRBJ1-1 and V is TRBV6-5; 8 bases fit TRBD1. Per the germline V gene, CDR1 is MNHEY and CDR2 is SVGAGI. This CDR3 spans 15 amino acids. After removal of 6 bases from V and 2 bases from J, the junction contained 8 bases not matched to a gene. In DNA form, the CDR3 reads TGTGCCAGCAGAAAACAGGGACAGGTAAACACTGAAGCTTTCTTT. This sequence encodes CASRKQGQVNTEAFF.

The chain recombines TRBV5-1 with TRBJ2-3; a possible D gene is TRBD2 (6 bases). V was cut by 0 bases and J by 5 bases, with 10 bases left in between. This CDR3 has 14 amino acids. Germline V lookup: CDR1 SGHRS, CDR2 YFSETQ. The CDR3 DNA sequence: TGCGCCAGCAGCTTGGCTGGACTACGAGATACGCAGTATTTT. Translating it yields CASSLAGLRDTQYF.

The rearrangement uses TRBV21-1 and TRBJ1-4; TRBD1, as called in the table, went unchecked against the DNA. TRBV21-1 constitutes a pseudogene. There are 14 residues in the CDR3. CDR3 region: CASSKEGRVQKLFF. CDR3 in DNA: TGTGCCAGCAGCAAAGAGGGCAGGGTACAAAAACTGTTTTTT.

CDR3 sequence: CSVSPGTGLMNTEAFF. CDR3 in DNA: TGCAGCGTCTCCCCCGGGACAGGGCTCATGAACACTGAAGCTTTCTTT. This chain links TRBV29-1 with TRBJ1-1; 9 bases are a match to TRBD1. V lost 6 bases and J lost 0; bases outside the gene matches: 11. The CDR3 spans 16 residues. Germline values: CDR1 SQVTM, CDR2 ANQGSEA.

The CDR3 sequence: CASSQYGPGQGSYGYTF. CDR3 sequence (DNA): TGTGCCAGCAGCCAATACGGTCCGGGACAGGGATCTTATGGCTACACCTTC. The chain recombines TRBV5-6 with TRBJ1-2; TRBD1 agrees at 9 bases. The germline V gene encodes CDR1 SGHDT and CDR2 YYEEEE. V shed 4 bases and J 5 bases; nucleotides not matched to a gene: 15. CDR3 length: 17 amino acids.